This T cell receptor beta chain was recovered during a study of T cells in Graves' hyperthyroidism and ophthalmopathy. Points from the study as a whole: Expanded thyroid clonotypes (above 0.001) were mostly also found in blood. Ophthalmopathy was told apart from stable hyperthyroidism by a 13 V-J model. For ophthalmopathy, model prediction preceded onset by a median roughly 6.3 months.

The CDR3 length is 16 residues. The germline CDR1 and CDR2 sequences are MNHEY and SMNVEV (reference sequence). Trimming removed 4 bases from V and 7 bases from J; junction bases left unmatched: 15. This clonotype was seen ten or more times. Its antigen is still unknown. Amplification targeted TCR beta CDR3 regions from RNA transcripts. During a first-round RT-PCR of the TCR CDR3, the HTBI primer set was used. TCRdb recomputed calls from the multiplex PCR reads with MiXCR, one row per CDR3 protein. The table records 300,000 to 450,000 distinct CDR3 sequences, roughly 25% of them present only once. The chain links TRBV27 to TRBJ2-7; 8 positions match TRBD1. This clonotype originated in a man aged 50-60 years with Graves' hyperthyroidism. The sequenced material came from blood. The CDR3 loop reads CASSSVSGGRAVEQYF. The CDR3 DNA follows: TGTGCCAGCAGTTCCGTATCAGGGGGCAGGGCGGTGGAGCAGTACTTC.